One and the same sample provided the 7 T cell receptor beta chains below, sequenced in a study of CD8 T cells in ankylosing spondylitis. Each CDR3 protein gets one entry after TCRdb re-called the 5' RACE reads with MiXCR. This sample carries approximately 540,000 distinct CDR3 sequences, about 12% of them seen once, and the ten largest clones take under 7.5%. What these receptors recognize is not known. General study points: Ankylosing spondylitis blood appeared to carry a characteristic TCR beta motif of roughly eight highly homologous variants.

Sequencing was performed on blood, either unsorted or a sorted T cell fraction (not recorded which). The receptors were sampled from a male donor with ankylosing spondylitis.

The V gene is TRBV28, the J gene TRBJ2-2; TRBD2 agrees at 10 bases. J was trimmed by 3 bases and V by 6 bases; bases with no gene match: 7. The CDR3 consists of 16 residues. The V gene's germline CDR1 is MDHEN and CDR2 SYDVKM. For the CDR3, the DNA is TGTGCCAGCAGCTCTAGCGGGAGTACGTACACCGGGGAGCTGTTTTTT. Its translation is CASSSSGSTYTGELFF.

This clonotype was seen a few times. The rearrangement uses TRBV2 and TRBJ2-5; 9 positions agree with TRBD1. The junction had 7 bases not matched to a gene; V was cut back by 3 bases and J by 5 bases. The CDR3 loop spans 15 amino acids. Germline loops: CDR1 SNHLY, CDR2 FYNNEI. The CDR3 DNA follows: TGTGCCAGCAGTGAGCTACAGGGGGCTGGTGAGACCCAGTACTTC. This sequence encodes CASSELQGAGETQYF.

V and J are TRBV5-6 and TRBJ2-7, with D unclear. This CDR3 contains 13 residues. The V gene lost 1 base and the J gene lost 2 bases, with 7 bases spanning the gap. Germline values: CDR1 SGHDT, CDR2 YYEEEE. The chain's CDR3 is CASSLSTAYEQYV. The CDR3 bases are TGTGCCAGCAGCTTGTCTACTGCCTACGAGCAGTACGTC.

CDR3 sequence reads: CASSELAGGPSQETQYF. DNA for the CDR3: TGCGCCAGCAGCGAACTAGCGGGAGGCCCGAGTCAAGAGACCCAGTACTTC. The chain is built from TRBV5-1 and TRBJ2-5, with 12 bases fitting TRBD2. CDR1 is SGHRS and CDR2 is YFSETQ in the germline V gene. The trim removed 4 bases at V and 2 bases at J, leaving 9 bases unmatched. This CDR3 has 17 residues.

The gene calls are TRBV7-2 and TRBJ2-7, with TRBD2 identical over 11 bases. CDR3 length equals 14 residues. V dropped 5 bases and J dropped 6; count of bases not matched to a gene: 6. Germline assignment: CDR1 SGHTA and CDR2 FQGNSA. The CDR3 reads CASSLGTSGAEQYV. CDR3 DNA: TGTGCCAGCAGCCTTGGGACTAGCGGAGCCGAGCAGTACGTC.

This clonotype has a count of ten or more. The CDR3, as DNA: TGCAGCGTTAGGGCCCCCGACCAGCCCCAGCATTTT. It yields the protein CSVRAPDQPQHF. V usage is TRBV29-1 and J usage is TRBJ1-5; D is unresolved. Trimming took off 5 bases at V and 7 bases at J, with 12 bases between the two ends. The CDR3 is 12 amino acids. Germline lookup yields CDR1 SQVTM and CDR2 ANQGSEA.

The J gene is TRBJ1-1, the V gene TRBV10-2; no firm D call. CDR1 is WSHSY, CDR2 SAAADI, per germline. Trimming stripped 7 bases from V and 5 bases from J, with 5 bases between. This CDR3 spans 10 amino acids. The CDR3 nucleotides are TGCGCCAGCATGAGTACTGAAGCTTTCTTT. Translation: CASMSTEAFF.